Listed below are T cell receptor beta chains from one sample, sequenced in a study of siplizumab effects on memory and regulatory T cells. This table comes from immunoSEQ multiplex PCR, and its TCRdb copy is limited to in-frame clones, with some not included. Of tens of thousands of clones in the sample, 80% to 95% were seen once. Sequencing used CD8+ T cells sorted from blood. These receptors originate from a human donor in good health. Each CDR3 is given with its conserved first and last residue. Fields, in order: clone size, J gene, D gene, V gene, CDR3 DNA, CDR3 protein. D genes are given only for firm matches. Some rows have no size entry. The others give once, few or many, or a class for an expanded clone.

size: NA; J: TRBJ2-5; D: NA; V: TRBV5-6; DNA: TGTGCCAGCAGCTTAGCAGATGGGGAGCAGTACTTC; CDR3: CASSLADGEQYF
size: medium-sized; J: TRBJ2-1; D: NA; V: TRBV15; DNA: TGTGCCACCAGCAGAGGGGTCAGTGAGCAGTTCTTC; CDR3: CATSRGVSEQFF
size: NA; J: TRBJ2-1; D: TRBD1; V: TRBV5-1; DNA: TGCGCCAGCAGCTCGGGACAGGGTCCGTACAATGAGCAGTTCTTC; CDR3: CASSSGQGPYNEQFF
size: NA; J: TRBJ2-3; D: TRBD2; V: TRBV18; DNA: TGTGCCAGCTCACCAGGTCTAGCGGGATTTACAGATACGCAGTATTTT; CDR3: CASSPGLAGFTDTQYF
size: NA; J: TRBJ2-7; D: NA; V: TRBV27; DNA: TGTGCCAGCAGTTTGCAGGGGTCCCACGAGCAGTACTTC; CDR3: CASSLQGSHEQYF
size: NA; J: TRBJ2-3; D: NA; V: TRBV11-2; DNA: TGTGCCAGCAGCTGGTCCGGGGGCGGCACAGATACGCAGTATTTT; CDR3: CASSWSGGGTDTQYF
size: NA; J: TRBJ1-6; D: NA; V: TRBV6-4; DNA: TGTGCCAGCAGTGACGGGAGGGATAATTCACCCCTCCACTTT; CDR3: CASSDGRDNSPLHF
size: NA; J: TRBJ2-1; D: TRBD2; V: TRBV4-1; DNA: TGCGCCAGCAGCCCGGGACTAGCGGGGGGGCTCAATGAGCAGTTCTTC; CDR3: CASSPGLAGGLNEQFF
size: NA; J: TRBJ2-2; D: TRBD2; V: TRBV14; DNA: TGTGCCAGCAGCCAAGATTTGGTAGCGGGAGCCCCGGGAGCGGGGGAGCTGTTTTTT; CDR3: CASSQDLVAGAPGAGELFF
size: once; J: TRBJ2-7; D: NA; V: TRBV27; DNA: TGTGCCAGCAGTTTGGGCCATTCCTACGAGCAGTACTTC; CDR3: CASSLGHSYEQYF
size: NA; J: TRBJ1-6; D: TRBD1; V: TRBV9; DNA: TGTGCCAGCAGCGTAGAAGTCGGGACAGGGGACTTTAATTCACCCCTCCACTTT; CDR3: CASSVEVGTGDFNSPLHF
size: NA; J: TRBJ2-4; D: NA; V: TRBV6-5; DNA: TGTGCCAGCAGTTACCGCGGGCTGGGTGACATTCAGTACTTC; CDR3: CASSYRGLGDIQYF
size: NA; J: TRBJ2-5; D: TRBD2; V: TRBV5-4; DNA: TGTGCCAGCAGCTTGGTGCCTAGCGGGAATGCCCATTTGGAGACCCAGTACTTC; CDR3: CASSLVPSGNAHLETQYF
size: NA; J: TRBJ1-2; D: NA; V: TRBV9; DNA: TGTGCCAGCAGCGTAGAATCGGGGTTAGGCTATGGCTACACCTTC; CDR3: CASSVESGLGYGYTF
size: NA; J: TRBJ1-3; D: NA; V: TRBV9; DNA: TGTGCCAGCAGCGTAGAACAGGGTTCTGGAAACACCATATATTTT; CDR3: CASSVEQGSGNTIYF
size: NA; J: TRBJ2-7; D: TRBD2; V: TRBV29-1; DNA: TGCAGCGTTGGGAGCGGGAGGGACGAGCAGTACTTC; CDR3: CSVGSGRDEQYF
size: NA; J: TRBJ1-3; D: NA; V: TRBV7-9; DNA: TGTGCCAGCAGCTTAGGGGACACCATATATTTT; CDR3: CASSLGDTIYF
size: NA; J: TRBJ2-7; D: NA; V: TRBV10-3; DNA: TGTGCCATCAGTGGTAGCGAAAGGGGCTCCTACGAGCAGTACTTC; CDR3: CAISGSERGSYEQYF
size: NA; J: TRBJ1-5; D: TRBD1; V: TRBV27; DNA: TGTGCCAGCAGTCCAATTGACAGGGTGAGCAATCAGCCCCAGCATTTT; CDR3: CASSPIDRVSNQPQHF
size: NA; J: TRBJ2-2; D: NA; V: TRBV2; DNA: TGTGCCAGCCAACCCCGGGACGGCTCGAACACCGGGGAGCTGTTTTTT; CDR3: CASQPRDGSNTGELFF
size: NA; J: TRBJ2-2; D: NA; V: TRBV9; DNA: TGTGCCAGTCAGACAGACAACACCGGGGAGCTGTTTTTT; CDR3: CASQTDNTGELFF
size: medium-sized; J: TRBJ1-5; D: NA; V: TRBV5-5; DNA: TGTGCCAGCAGCTTGGCGGGCAGCAATCAGCCCCAGCATTTT; CDR3: CASSLAGSNQPQHF
size: once; J: TRBJ2-7; D: TRBD2; V: TRBV4-1; DNA: TGCGCCAGCAGCCAAGTCTTAGCGGGAGGATACTACGAGCAGTACTTC; CDR3: CASSQVLAGGYYEQYF
size: NA; J: TRBJ2-1; D: TRBD1; V: TRBV6-5; DNA: TGTGCCAGCAGGCAAGGGACAGGGGGGGTCAATGAGCAGTTCTTC; CDR3: CASRQGTGGVNEQFF
size: NA; J: TRBJ2-1; D: NA; V: TRBV7-2; DNA: TGTGCCAGCAGTTTAGGGAGCTCCTACAATGAGCAGTTCTTC; CDR3: CASSLGSSYNEQFF
size: NA; J: TRBJ2-2; D: NA; V: TRBV6-5; DNA: TGTGCCAGCAGTTACAGGGCCGGGGTCGGGGAGCTGTTTTTT; CDR3: CASSYRAGVGELFF
size: NA; J: TRBJ1-2; D: NA; V: TRBV19; DNA: TGTGCCAGTAGTATATCTCAGGGGTACTATGGCTACACCTTC; CDR3: CASSISQGYYGYTF
size: NA; J: TRBJ1-2; D: NA; V: TRBV13; DNA: TGTGCCAGCAGCTTAGCTGCCAGGGTAAACTATGGCTACACCTTC; CDR3: CASSLAARVNYGYTF
size: NA; J: TRBJ2-7; D: NA; V: TRBV14; DNA: TGTGCCAGCAGCCCCGGACCGAAGTACGAGCAGTACTTC; CDR3: CASSPGPKYEQYF
size: once; J: TRBJ2-7; D: NA; V: TRBV4-1; DNA: TGCGCCAGCAGCCAAGAAATAGTCCGGCCTTCCTACGAGCAGTACTTC; CDR3: CASSQEIVRPSYEQYF
size: NA; J: TRBJ1-2; D: NA; V: TRBV30; DNA: TGTGCCTGGAGTCTGGGAGCTAACTATGGCTACACCTTC; CDR3: CAWSLGANYGYTF
size: NA; J: TRBJ2-5; D: NA; V: TRBV4-1; DNA: TGCGCCAGCAGCCAAGGGCCAAAACAAGAGACCCAGTACTTC; CDR3: CASSQGPKQETQYF
size: NA; J: TRBJ2-4; D: TRBD1; V: TRBV7-2; DNA: TGTGCCAGCAGCCCACATGACAGGGGATACGGGAACATTCAGTACTTC; CDR3: CASSPHDRGYGNIQYF
size: NA; J: TRBJ1-2; D: NA; V: TRBV4-1; DNA: TGCGCCAGCAGCCAAGAAGATGAGGGATCTAGTGGCTACACCTTC; CDR3: CASSQEDEGSSGYTF
size: NA; J: TRBJ1-1; D: TRBD1; V: TRBV5-8; DNA: TGTGCCAGCAGCTTACGGACAGGGGGCGGGACAAGGGACACTGAAGCTTTCTTT; CDR3: CASSLRTGGGTRDTEAFF
size: NA; J: TRBJ2-7; D: NA; V: TRBV10-2; DNA: TGCGCCAGCAGTGAGGGTAGGGAGTACCCCCCCGAGCAGTACTTC; CDR3: CASSEGREYPPEQYF
size: NA; J: TRBJ2-2; D: TRBD2; V: TRBV27; DNA: TGTGCCAGCAGTTTAAGGGGGACGGGACTAGTTCTTGCCAGCACCGGGGAGCTGTTTTTT; CDR3: CASSLRGTGLVLASTGELFF
size: NA; J: TRBJ2-7; D: TRBD2; V: TRBV13; DNA: TGTGCCAGCAGCTCCCGCTTGGGAGCGGGAGGGCGGCACGAGCAGTACTTC; CDR3: CASSSRLGAGGRHEQYF
size: once; J: TRBJ1-6; D: TRBD1; V: TRBV5-1; DNA: TGCGCCAGCAGCGATGGACAGGGGGCGGCCTATAATTCACCCCTCCACTTT; CDR3: CASSDGQGAAYNSPLHF
size: NA; J: TRBJ2-3; D: TRBD2; V: TRBV7-2; DNA: TGTGCCAGCAGCTCATACCCCCTAGCGGGAGGTTCAGATACGCAGTATTTT; CDR3: CASSSYPLAGGSDTQYF
size: NA; J: TRBJ2-7; D: TRBD1; V: TRBV7-2; DNA: TGTGCCAGCAGTCCGGGACAGGGTATCCACGAGCAGTACTTC; CDR3: CASSPGQGIHEQYF
size: NA; J: TRBJ2-7; D: NA; V: TRBV15; DNA: TGTGCCACCAGCAGAGAGTCGGGGGCGGCCTACGAGCAGTACTTC; CDR3: CATSRESGAAYEQYF
size: NA; J: TRBJ2-1; D: NA; V: TRBV27; DNA: TGTGCCAGCAGCTCCGGGACAACCTACAATGAGCAGTTCTTC; CDR3: CASSSGTTYNEQFF
size: NA; J: TRBJ1-1; D: NA; V: TRBV15; DNA: TGTGCCACCAGCACCAGGGTTGGGACTGAAGCTTTCTTT; CDR3: CATSTRVGTEAFF